Below are 14 T cell receptor beta chains sequenced from a single sample in a study of PD-1 blockade in classical Hodgkin lymphoma (dated by TCRdb to about 2020). Library preparation used the immunoSEQ multiplex PCR assay. As stored in TCRdb, this immuneACCESS dataset retains in-frame rearrangements with V and J assigned. A fraction of the clones does not appear; measured against another copy, unresolved V genes explain less than half of the discrepancy, and the remainder lacks a known reason. The sample profile shows more than 90,000 clones; roughly 81% of them were found once. The leading ten clones occupy roughly 15% of the sample. Taken with the paper, the label for time point translates to: cycle 2 day 1 (C2D1) of nivolumab. Every trial patient had relapsed after autologous stem cell transplantation, and cohorts A, B and C differed in prior brentuximab vedotin exposure. The material was peripheral blood mononuclear cells (PBMCs), obtained before the second cycle of nivolumab. These receptor sequences come from a human donor with classical Hodgkin lymphoma.

The V call is TRBV9, the J call TRBJ1-1, with a weak D call TRBD1 (5 bases). CDR1 is SGDLS and CDR2 is YYNGEE in the germline V gene. The CDR3 extends over 15 amino acids. V dropped 0 bases and J dropped 4 bases, with 13 bases sitting between them. The CDR3 loop is CASSVGGVRGTEAFF. As DNA, the CDR3 is TGTGCCAGCAGCGTAGGTGGGGTAAGGGGCACTGAAGCTTTCTTT. The variable domain in full, completed from reference TRBV9 and TRBJ1-1, reads DSGVTQTPKHLITATGQRVTLRCSPRSGDLSVYWYQQSLDQGLQFLIQYYNGEERAKGNILERFSAQQFPDLHSELNLSSLELGDSALYFCASSVGGVRGTEAFFGQGTRLTVV.

The chain carries TRBV4-3 and TRBJ2-1, with 8 nucleotides matching TRBD2. Germline CDR1 LGHNA, CDR2 YSLEER. Unmatched junction bases numbered 10, after V lost 1 base and J lost 2 bases. The length of the CDR3 is 18 residues. The CDR3 loop is CASSQASSGAPPYNEQFF. The CDR3 region has the DNA TGCGCCAGCAGCCAAGCGAGTAGCGGGGCCCCCCCCTACAATGAGCAGTTCTTC.

J is TRBJ2-3 and V is TRBV29-1; 12 nucleotides agree with TRBD2. This CDR3 is built from 14 residues. V lost 4 bases, J lost 4 bases, and 3 bases stayed unmatched. Germline V gene lookup returns CDR1 SQVTM and CDR2 ANQGSEA. For the CDR3, the DNA is TGCAGCGTTGGGACTAGCGGGATCGCAGATACGCAGTATTTT. Its translation: CSVGTSGIADTQYF.

V gene TRBV9 combines with J gene TRBJ1-2, with D hard to call. Germline values: CDR1 SGDLS, CDR2 YYNGEE. CDR3 size: 13 residues. V lost 0 bases to trimming and J lost 8 bases, with 11 bases between them. The CDR3, as DNA: TGTGCCAGCAGCGTAGAAGGCGTACGGGGCTACACCTTC. As protein: CASSVEGVRGYTF.

This chain joins TRBV7-6 and TRBJ2-2; perhaps TRBD1 as D (5 bases). The V end was cut by 2 bases, the J end by 1 base, with 14 bases between. This CDR3 is 17 amino acids long. Per the germline V gene, CDR1 is SGHVS and CDR2 is FNYEAQ. This CDR3 is CASSLNPTARNTGELFF. For the CDR3, the DNA is TGTGCCAGCAGCTTAAATCCGACAGCGAGGAACACCGGGGAGCTGTTTTTT.

J is TRBJ2-3 and V is TRBV9, with 9 positions matching TRBD2. V gave up 2 bases and J gave up 4 bases; unmatched junction bases: 8. The CDR3 has 16 residues. Germline lookup yields CDR1 SGDLS and CDR2 YYNGEE. The CDR3 spells CASSVVAGGIADTQYF. The DNA for the CDR3 is TGTGCCAGCAGCGTCGTCGCGGGAGGGATCGCAGATACGCAGTATTTT. Based on the CDR3 plus reference TRBV9 and TRBJ2-3, the full variable domain is DSGVTQTPKHLITATGQRVTLRCSPRSGDLSVYWYQQSLDQGLQFLIQYYNGEERAKGNILERFSAQQFPDLHSELNLSSLELGDSALYFCASSVVAGGIADTQYFGPGTRLTVL.

This clone was seen only a few times. The CDR3 loop is CASSLVFGDSRSYEQYF. The CDR3 DNA sequence: TGTGCCAGCAGCTTAGTCTTCGGAGACAGTCGCTCCTACGAGCAGTACTTC. The genes are TRBV11-2 and TRBJ2-7; tentatively, D is TRBD1 (5 bases). Trimming took off 1 base at V and 0 bases at J, with 16 bases between the two ends. The CDR3 is 17 residues long. Germline-derived CDR1 and CDR2 are SGHAT and FQNNGV.

V gene TRBV2 combines with J gene TRBJ2-7; possible D gene TRBD2, 7 bases. The V end was cut by 4 bases, the J end by 5 bases, with 12 bases between. The length of the CDR3 is 13 residues. Germline V lookup: CDR1 SNHLY, CDR2 FYNNEI. In nucleotides, the CDR3 is TGTGCCAGCAGTGGGGACGGGGGGCACGAGCAGTACTTC. It translates to CASSGDGGHEQYF.

V is TRBV5-4 and J is TRBJ2-5, with TRBD2 matching over 12 bases. The CDR3 spans 15 residues. J was trimmed by 0 bases and V by 4 bases; bases with no gene match: 1. CDR1 SGHNT and CDR2 YYREEE come from the germline V gene (reference sequence). CDR3 in DNA: TGTGCCAGCAGCCGGACTAGCGGGAACCAAGAGACCCAGTACTTC. This encodes CASSRTSGNQETQYF.

This rearrangement joins TRBV5-1 to TRBJ2-1, with TRBD2 matching over 7 bases. Germline loops: CDR1 SGHRS, CDR2 YFSETQ. CDR3 length equals 19 residues. The trim removed 3 bases at V and 8 bases at J, leaving 23 bases unmatched. The CDR3 loop reads CASSWGSGRGAGSSDEQFF. The CDR3 DNA reads TGCGCCAGCAGCTGGGGCTCGGGGAGGGGCGCAGGGAGTAGCGATGAGCAGTTCTTC.

The table lists this clone with a few counts. V and J are TRBV13 and TRBJ2-7, with 9 bases fitting TRBD1. Germline loops: CDR1 PRHDT, CDR2 FYEKMQ (reference sequence). The CDR3 is 15 amino acids. J gave up 7 bases and V 4 bases, and 11 bases lay outside the gene matches. The CDR3 nucleotides are TGTGCCAGCAGCTCCGCGGCACAGGGGGCGCGGGAGCAGTACTTC. Residues: CASSSAAQGAREQYF.

The chain joins TRBV14 to TRBJ1-2, with a tentative D call TRBD1 (5 bases). Germline values: CDR1 SGHDN, CDR2 FVKESK. V was cut by 3 bases and J by 3 bases, with 8 bases left in between. The CDR3 consists of 13 residues. CDR3 sequence (DNA): TGTGCCAGCAGCCAGGACACCTACTATGGCTACACCTTC. As protein: CASSQDTYYGYTF.

The V call is TRBV7-2, the J call TRBJ2-1; 9 bases fit TRBD2. Germline V gives CDR1 SGHTA, CDR2 FQGNSA. V was pared by 1 base and J by 9 bases, with 7 bases of the junction left unmatched. The CDR3 spans 15 residues. The CDR3 is CASSLGPSGNREQFF. In nucleotides, the CDR3 is TGTGCCAGCAGCTTAGGGCCTAGCGGGAACCGTGAGCAGTTCTTC.

The chain uses TRBV5-4 and TRBJ2-3, with D possibly being TRBD2 (5 bases). Germline V gene lookup returns CDR1 SGHNT and CDR2 YYREEE (reference sequence). Trimming took 0 bases from V and 2 from J, leaving 13 bases between them. This CDR3 spans 16 amino acids. As DNA, the CDR3 is TGTGCCAGCAGCTTGGATCCGCGGGTGTCCACAGATACGCAGTATTTT. It translates to CASSLDPRVSTDTQYF.